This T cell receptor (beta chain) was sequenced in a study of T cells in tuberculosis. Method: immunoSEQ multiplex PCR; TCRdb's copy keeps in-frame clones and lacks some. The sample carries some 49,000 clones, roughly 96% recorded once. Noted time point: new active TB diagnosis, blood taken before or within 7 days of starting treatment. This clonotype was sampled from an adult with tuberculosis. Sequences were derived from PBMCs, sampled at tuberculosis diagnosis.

This chain's CDR3 is CASFSLSGANVLTF. The CDR3 nucleotides are TGTGCCAGCTTCTCCCTCTCTGGGGCCAACGTCCTGACTTTC. The V call is TRBV28, the J call TRBJ2-6; no definite D call. Trimming pared 8 bases from V and 0 bases from J, leaving 8 bases between. CDR1 and CDR2 from the germline V gene are MDHEN and SYDVKM. This CDR3 has 14 residues.